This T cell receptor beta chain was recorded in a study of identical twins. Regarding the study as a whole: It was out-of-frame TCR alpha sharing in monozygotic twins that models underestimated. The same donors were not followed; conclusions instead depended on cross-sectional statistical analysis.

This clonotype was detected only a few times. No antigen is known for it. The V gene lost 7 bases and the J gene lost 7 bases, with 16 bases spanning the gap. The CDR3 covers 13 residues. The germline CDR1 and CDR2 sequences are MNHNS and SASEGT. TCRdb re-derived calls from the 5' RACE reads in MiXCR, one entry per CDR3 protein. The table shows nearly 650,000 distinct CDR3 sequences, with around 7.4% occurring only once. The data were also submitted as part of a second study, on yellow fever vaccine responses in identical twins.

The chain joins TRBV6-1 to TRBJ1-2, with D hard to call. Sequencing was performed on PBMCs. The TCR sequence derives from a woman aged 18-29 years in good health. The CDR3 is CASTTPGGRGYTF. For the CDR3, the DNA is TGTGCCAGCACCACACCGGGTGGACGTGGCTACACCTTC.